The 8 T cell receptor beta chains given below trace back to one sample, sequenced in a study of blood T cell repertoires in COVID-19. Sequencing was performed with immunoSEQ multiplex PCR; in TCRdb, only in-frame clones are kept and a portion is missing. The table records about 220,000 clones, 85% to 90% of them present only once. The sequencing input was PBMCs or T cells enriched from blood (not recorded which). The receptors stem from a woman between 45 and 60 years old with acute COVID-19.

The chain carries TRBV29-1 and TRBJ1-3, with D unresolved. The CDR3 totals 16 residues. Trimming pared 2 bases from V and 0 bases from J, leaving 14 bases between. CDR1 and CDR2 from the germline V gene are SQVTM and ANQGSEA. CDR3 sequence (DNA): TGCAGCGTTGAAATGCAGGTGCCTTACTCTGGAAACACCATATATTTT. Its translation is CSVEMQVPYSGNTIYF.

This sequence joins TRBV5-6 and TRBJ2-1, with 8 nucleotides matching TRBD2. The CDR3 totals 15 residues. Trimming cost V 2 bases and J 4 bases; bases outside gene matches: 5. The germline CDR1 and CDR2 sequences are SGHDT and YYEEEE. CDR3 bases: TGTGCCAGCAGCTTCCTTAGCGGGGCATACAATGAGCAGTTCTTC. Residues: CASSFLSGAYNEQFF.

V and J are TRBV30 and TRBJ1-3; D call uncertain. The germline V gene has CDR1 GTSNPN and CDR2 SVGIG (reference sequence). There are 16 residues in the CDR3. V lost 0 bases, J lost 0 bases, and 12 bases lay in between. Here the CDR3 reads CAWSVGSGFSGNTIYF. CDR3 DNA: TGTGCCTGGAGTGTAGGCAGCGGGTTCTCTGGAAACACCATATATTTT. The entire variable domain, with the rest obtained from reference TRBV30 and TRBJ1-3, is as follows: SQTIHQWPATLVQPVGSPLSLECTVEGTSNPNLYWYRQAAGRGLQLLFYSVGIGQISSEVPQNLSASRPQDRQFILSSKKLLLSDSGFYLCAWSVGSGFSGNTIYFGEGSWLTVV.

J is TRBJ2-5 and V is TRBV10-3; 9 nucleotides agree with TRBD1. V shed 6 bases and J 7 bases; nucleotides not matched to a gene: 12. The CDR3 runs 15 residues. Germline V gene lookup returns CDR1 ENHRY and CDR2 SYGVKD. DNA of the CDR3: TGTGCCATCAGCATCGGGACAGGGTCTGGGGTGACCCAGTACTTC. This gives the protein CAISIGTGSGVTQYF.

V gene TRBV2 combines with J gene TRBJ2-3; the match to TRBD2 covers 11 bases. The V gene's germline CDR1 is SNHLY and CDR2 FYNNEI. The J segment lost 11 bases and the V segment lost 8 bases, leaving 9 bases of the junction unmatched. The CDR3 loop spans 13 amino acids. The CDR3 spells CASRWTSGPWQYF. The CDR3 DNA is TGTGCCAGCCGCTGGACTAGCGGGCCGTGGCAGTATTTT.

The J gene is TRBJ2-1, the V gene TRBV11-2; D is perhaps TRBD2 (5 bases). The CDR3 consists of 12 residues. The V and J ends lost 3 bases and 9 bases respectively, with 9 bases between them. In germline, CDR1 is SGHAT, CDR2 FQNNGV. The CDR3 nucleotides read TGTGCCAGCAGCTTTAACGCGGGTGAGCAGTTCTTC. Encoded protein: CASSFNAGEQFF.

The chain recombines TRBV5-1 with TRBJ2-5; TRBD1 aligns across 8 bases. V was pared by 0 bases and J by 5 bases, with 9 bases of the junction left unmatched. CDR1 and CDR2 from the germline V gene are SGHRS and YFSETQ. The CDR3 loop spans 16 amino acids. CDR3 amino acids: CASSLVRQGAGETQYF. CDR3 sequence (DNA): TGCGCCAGCAGCTTGGTACGTCAGGGGGCGGGCGAGACCCAGTACTTC.

V and J are TRBV19 and TRBJ1-1, with a tentative D call TRBD1 (5 bases). Germline CDR1 reads LNHDA; CDR2 reads SQIVND (reference sequence). V lost 5 bases and J 4 bases, leaving 11 bases between the germline ends. This CDR3 has 13 amino acids. CDR3 bases: TGTGCCAGTAGTGAGGCAGGGTTCACTGAAGCTTTCTTT. This gives the protein CASSEAGFTEAFF.